This record looks at one TCR beta chain sequence and its context. Antigen specificity is unknown. V shed 10 bases, J shed 0 bases, and the junction held 7 bases outside the gene matches. CDR1 is MNHNY, CDR2 SVGAGI, per germline (reference sequence). This CDR3 comprises 15 residues. The data were obtained in a study of T cells in localized non-small cell lung cancer. Study-level points and caveats: Adjacent lung tissue had a median roughly 55 of the top 100 clones found in the tumor.

Profiling relied on immunoSEQ multiplex PCR, and the TCRdb table lists in-frame clones only, not all of them. In the table there are about 61,000 clones, about 90% of which are singletons. The rearrangement joins TRBV6-6 to TRBJ2-3; TRBD2 agrees at 10 bases. The origin of this receptor is a man aged 40-75 years with stage I squamous cell lung carcinoma. The sample was peripheral blood, taken before any cancer treatment. The CDR3 DNA reads as TGTGCCATACGGACTAGCGGACCTAGCACAGATACGCAGTATTTT. Encoded protein: CAIRTSGPSTDTQYF.